Shown below are 22 T cell receptor beta chains from a single sample sequenced in a study of identical twins' blood T cells. One entry per CDR3 protein results from TCRdb running MiXCR on the 5' RACE reads. The table has fewer than 450,000 distinct CDR3 sequences, over 25% seen once. What was sequenced was PBMCs. Receptor source: a woman between 18 and 49 years old in good health.

J is TRBJ1-1 and V is TRBV19; 7 nucleotides line up with TRBD1. Per germline, CDR1 LNHDA and CDR2 SQIVND (reference sequence). V shed 8 bases, J shed 0 bases, and the junction held 3 bases outside the gene matches. CDR3 length: 13 residues. CDR3 bases: TGTGCCAGTGGGGACAGACTGAACACTGAAGCTTTCTTT. As protein: CASGDRLNTEAFF.

This clonotype is a singleton in its sample. The gene calls are TRBV9 and TRBJ1-3; weak D call: TRBD1 (5 bases). The V and J ends lost 3 bases and 1 base respectively, with 11 bases between them. There are 15 residues in the CDR3. The germline V gene encodes CDR1 SGDLS and CDR2 YYNGEE. This CDR3 is CASSGERGSGNTIYF. CDR3 nucleotides: TGTGCCAGCAGCGGAGAAAGGGGTTCTGGAAACACCATATATTTT.

This clonotype was seen a few times. The rearrangement uses TRBV27 and TRBJ2-1; TRBD1 aligns across 7 bases. The CDR3 has 15 residues. The trim removed 6 bases at V and 0 bases at J, leaving 5 bases unmatched. Germline V gene sequence: CDR1 MNHEY, CDR2 SMNVEV (reference sequence). The CDR3 loop is CASRPGQSSYNEQFF. CDR3 sequence (DNA): TGTGCCAGCAGGCCGGGACAGAGCTCCTACAATGAGCAGTTCTTC.

The chain has TRBV20-1 and TRBJ1-2; TRBD1 matches at 7 bases. CDR3 length equals 13 residues. Trimming cost V 0 bases and J 5 bases; bases outside gene matches: 3. Per the germline V gene, CDR1 is DFQATT and CDR2 is SNEGSKA (reference sequence). The CDR3 protein is CSARDDRVYGYTF. CDR3 nucleotides: TGCAGTGCTAGAGACGACAGGGTATATGGCTACACCTTC.

The chain couples TRBV29-1 to TRBJ2-1; 7 bases align to TRBD2. This CDR3 comprises 14 residues. The germline gives CDR1 SQVTM, CDR2 ANQGSEA. Trimming cost V 6 bases and J 0 bases; bases outside gene matches: 5. The DNA of the CDR3 is TGCAGCGTGCCGGGGGGAAGCTCCTACAATGAGCAGTTCTTC. Translated, it gives CSVPGGSSYNEQFF.

A remark on this clonotype: A read error may be the cause here, since a much bigger clone is one base away. The V and J genes are TRBV29-1 and TRBJ1-1; no clear D gene. This CDR3 is built from 13 residues. Trimming shortened V by 6 bases and J by 1 base, and 12 bases separated the two germline ends. Germline V gives CDR1 SQVTM, CDR2 ANQGSEA. For the CDR3, the DNA is TGCAGCGTCTGCCGGGCGGAGAACACTGAAGCTTTCTTT. It encodes CSVCRAENTEAFF.

In this sample, this clonotype turned up a few times. The chain couples TRBV7-9 to TRBJ1-1, with D unresolved. Germline CDR1 and CDR2: SEHNR and FQNEAQ (reference sequence). V lost 2 bases, J lost 13 bases, and 20 bases lay in between. This CDR3 is 14 amino acids long. In DNA, the CDR3 is TGTGCCAGCAGCTTATATCACGGGTCGCAAAGGGATTTCTTT. Translated: CASSLYHGSQRDFF.

Only a few counts were recorded for this clonotype. J is TRBJ2-1 and V is TRBV9; D is perhaps TRBD2 (6 bases). V dropped 4 bases and J dropped 0 bases, with 8 bases sitting between them. CDR3 size: 14 residues. Germline CDR1 and CDR2: SGDLS and YYNGEE. Here the CDR3 reads CASSPGSSYNEQFF. The CDR3 region has the DNA TGTGCCAGCAGCCCCGGGAGCTCCTACAATGAGCAGTTCTTC.

This clonotype was found a few times. The chain has TRBV3-1 and TRBJ1-1, with a weak D call TRBD1 (6 bases). V was cut by 2 bases and J by 0 bases, with 10 bases left in between. Germline lookup yields CDR1 LGHDT and CDR2 YNNKEL (reference sequence). The CDR3 extends over 15 amino acids. The CDR3 loop reads CASSQRDTMNTEAFF. The CDR3, as DNA: TGTGCCAGCAGCCAAAGGGACACCATGAACACTGAAGCTTTCTTT.

The chain couples TRBV11-2 to TRBJ1-1; D gene ambiguous. The CDR3 is 15 residues long. CDR1 and CDR2 from the germline V gene are SGHAT and FQNNGV. With 1 base removed from V and 5 bases from J, the gap between germline ends came to 14 bases. Here the CDR3 reads CASSLGSQVRTEAFF. CDR3 coding DNA: TGTGCCAGCAGCTTAGGGTCTCAGGTGAGGACTGAAGCTTTCTTT.

Details on this clonotype: The conserved final phenylalanine or tryptophan is absent from the CDR3, which likely points to a read error. The chain is built from TRBV29-1 and TRBJ1-2; D ambiguous. CDR3 length equals 13 residues. V shed 7 bases and J shed 3 bases, with 15 bases lying between them. Germline CDR1 reads SQVTM; CDR2 reads ANQGSEA. The CDR3 DNA reads as TGCAGCGCGAGGGTTTCCCCGGACTATGGCTACACCCTC. Protein product: CSARVSPDYGYTL.

In this sample, this clonotype turned up a few times. The chain has TRBV20-1 and TRBJ2-1, with 11 bases aligning to TRBD2. Germline V CDR1 and CDR2: DFQATT, SNEGSKA (reference sequence). Germline trimming cut 6 bases from V and 5 bases from J; bases unmatched to any gene: 9. The CDR3 runs to 15 residues. CDR3 bases: TGCAGTGCCCCAAATAGCGGGGGGGCCAACAATGAGCAGTTCTTC. Encoded protein: CSAPNSGGANNEQFF.

This clonotype was found a few times. The genes are TRBV29-1 and TRBJ1-2, with D unresolved. CDR1 and CDR2 (germline): SQVTM, ANQGSEA. This CDR3 comprises 11 residues. The V gene lost 4 bases and the J gene lost 5 bases, with 8 bases spanning the gap. The CDR3 here is CSVGTRYGYTF. The CDR3 region has the DNA TGCAGCGTTGGCACGCGGTATGGCTACACCTTC.

A few counts support this clonotype. V and J are TRBV2 and TRBJ2-5, with D tentatively TRBD1 (6 bases). This CDR3 is 12 amino acids long. The V end lost 4 bases, the J end lost 5 bases, and 8 bases lay between the germline ends. The germline V gene has CDR1 SNHLY and CDR2 FYNNEI. The CDR3 protein is CASSVQGETQYF. The CDR3 DNA reads TGTGCCAGCAGTGTACAGGGTGAGACCCAGTACTTC.

This clonotype turned up a few times. The rearrangement joins TRBV20-1 to TRBJ2-7, with D perhaps TRBD2 (5 bases). The V and J ends lost 5 bases and 6 bases respectively, with 14 bases between them. This CDR3 spans 12 amino acids. Germline V gene sequence: CDR1 DFQATT, CDR2 SNEGSKA (reference sequence). CDR3 residues: CSALESAGEQYF. CDR3 coding DNA: TGCAGTGCTCTCGAGTCTGCGGGCGAGCAGTACTTC.

V usage is TRBV29-1 and J usage is TRBJ1-1; the D gene is possibly TRBD1 (5 bases). Trimming pared 7 bases from V and 3 bases from J, leaving 18 bases between. The CDR3 length is 14 residues. From germline, CDR1 is SQVTM and CDR2 ANQGSEA. This chain's CDR3 is CSADPGRQDTEAFF. The CDR3 region has the DNA TGCAGCGCCGATCCGGGACGCCAGGACACTGAAGCTTTCTTT.

This clonotype came up a few times. The chain carries TRBV29-1 and TRBJ2-1, with 8 bases fitting TRBD2. This CDR3 has 13 amino acids. Germline CDR1 reads SQVTM; CDR2 reads ANQGSEA. With 3 bases clipped from V and 3 bases from J, the junction kept 1 base outside the gene matches. CDR3 nucleotide sequence: TGCAGCGTTGAGACTAGCGACTACAATGAGCAGTTCTTC. Residues: CSVETSDYNEQFF.

V is TRBV29-1 and J is TRBJ2-1; 8 nucleotides agree with TRBD2. CDR1 SQVTM and CDR2 ANQGSEA come from the germline V gene. The CDR3 totals 13 residues. V was pared by 7 bases and J by 1 base, with 3 bases of the junction left unmatched. The CDR3 bases are TGCAGCGCCCCTAGCGGGTCCTACAATGAGCAGTTCTTC. It codes for CSAPSGSYNEQFF.

V and J are TRBV19 and TRBJ1-2, with D perhaps TRBD1 (6 bases). The CDR3 loop spans 13 amino acids. Per the germline V gene, CDR1 is LNHDA and CDR2 is SQIVND (reference sequence). Trimming removed 7 bases from V and 4 bases from J, with 13 bases in between. The CDR3 DNA is TGTGCCAGTAAGGTCGGCAGGGGCTATGGCTACACCTTC. Its translation is CASKVGRGYGYTF. Combining the CDR3 with reference TRBV19 and TRBJ1-2 gives the whole variable domain DGGITQSPKYLFRKEGQNVTLSCEQNLNHDAMYWYRQDPGQGLRLIYYSQIVNDFQKGDIAEGYSVSREKKESFPLTVTSAQKNPTAFYLCASKVGRGYGYTFGSGTRLTVV.

The chain combines TRBV2 with TRBJ2-3; possibly TRBD2 for D (7 bases). The V end was cut by 1 base, the J end by 3 bases, with 17 bases between. The CDR3 loop spans 17 amino acids. Looked up from germline, CDR1 is SNHLY and CDR2 is FYNNEI. CDR3 loop: CASSEEVAGAGTDTQYF. CDR3 in DNA: TGTGCCAGCAGTGAAGAAGTGGCGGGGGCAGGGACAGATACGCAGTATTTT. The full variable domain, rest sourced from reference TRBV2 and TRBJ2-3, is EPEVTQTPSHQVTQMGQEVILRCVPISNHLYFYWYRQILGQKVEFLVSFYNNEISEKSEIFDDQFSVERPDGSNFTLKIRSTKLEDSAMYFCASSEEVAGAGTDTQYFGPGTRLTVL.

Here the CDR3 reads CSASDRGVGYGYTF. Here the CDR3 DNA reads TGCAGTGCTAGCGACAGGGGAGTTGGCTATGGCTACACCTTC. J is TRBJ1-2 and V is TRBV20-1; 8 positions agree with TRBD1. Germline V CDR1 and CDR2: DFQATT, SNEGSKA (reference sequence). The CDR3 contains 14 residues. With 3 bases clipped from V and 4 bases from J, the junction kept 7 bases outside the gene matches.

This clonotype was seen more than once but under ten times. The genes are TRBV3-1 and TRBJ1-2; 9 bases line up with TRBD1. Germline V CDR1 and CDR2: LGHDT, YNNKEL (reference sequence). With 2 bases clipped from V and 5 bases from J, the junction kept 3 bases outside the gene matches. This CDR3 comprises 14 residues. CDR3 loop: CASSQWDRAYGYTF. The DNA for the CDR3 is TGTGCCAGCAGCCAATGGGACAGGGCGTATGGCTACACCTTC.